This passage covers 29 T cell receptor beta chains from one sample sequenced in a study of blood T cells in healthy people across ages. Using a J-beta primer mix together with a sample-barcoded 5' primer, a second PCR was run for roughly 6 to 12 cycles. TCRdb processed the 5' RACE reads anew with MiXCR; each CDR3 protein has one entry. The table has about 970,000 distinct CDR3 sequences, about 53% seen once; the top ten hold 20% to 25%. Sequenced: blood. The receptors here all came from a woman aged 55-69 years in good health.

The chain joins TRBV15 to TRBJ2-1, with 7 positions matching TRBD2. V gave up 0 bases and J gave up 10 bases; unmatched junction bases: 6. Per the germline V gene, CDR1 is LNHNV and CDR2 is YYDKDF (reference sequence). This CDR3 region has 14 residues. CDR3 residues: CATSRDKAGREQFF. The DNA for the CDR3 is TGTGCCACCAGCAGAGACAAAGCGGGACGGGAGCAGTTCTTC.

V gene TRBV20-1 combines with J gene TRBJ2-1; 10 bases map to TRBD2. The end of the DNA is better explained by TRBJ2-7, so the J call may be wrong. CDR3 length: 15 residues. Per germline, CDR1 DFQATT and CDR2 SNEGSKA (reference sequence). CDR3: CSARGGLANYNEQYF. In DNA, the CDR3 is TGCAGTGCACGGGGGGGACTAGCGAACTACAATGAGCAGTACTTC.

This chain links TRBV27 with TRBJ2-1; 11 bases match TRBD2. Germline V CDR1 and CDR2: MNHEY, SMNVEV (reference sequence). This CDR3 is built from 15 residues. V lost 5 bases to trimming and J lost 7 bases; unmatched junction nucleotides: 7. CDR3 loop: CASSLNSGRGNEQFF. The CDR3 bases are TGTGCCAGCAGTCTAAATAGCGGGAGGGGTAATGAGCAGTTCTTC.

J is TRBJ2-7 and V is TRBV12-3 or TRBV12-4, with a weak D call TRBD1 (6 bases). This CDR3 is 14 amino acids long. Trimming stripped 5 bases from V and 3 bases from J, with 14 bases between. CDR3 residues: CASSPFNRDYEQYF. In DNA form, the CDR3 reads TGTGCCAGCAGTCCCTTTAACAGGGACTACGAGCAGTACTTC.

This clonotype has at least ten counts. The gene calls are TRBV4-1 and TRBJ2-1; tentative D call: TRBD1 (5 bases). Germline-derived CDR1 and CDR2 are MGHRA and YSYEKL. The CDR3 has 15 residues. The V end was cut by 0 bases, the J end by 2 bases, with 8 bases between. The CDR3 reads CASSQDTGPYNEQFF. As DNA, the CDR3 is TGCGCCAGCAGCCAAGATACAGGACCCTACAATGAGCAGTTCTTC.

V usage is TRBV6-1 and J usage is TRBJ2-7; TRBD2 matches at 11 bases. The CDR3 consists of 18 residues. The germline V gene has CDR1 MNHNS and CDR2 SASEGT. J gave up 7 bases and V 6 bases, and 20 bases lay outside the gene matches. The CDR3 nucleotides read TGTGCCAGCAGCCGCTCCCCCGAAACTAGCGGGAGTATCAATGAGCAGTACTTC. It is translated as CASSRSPETSGSINEQYF.

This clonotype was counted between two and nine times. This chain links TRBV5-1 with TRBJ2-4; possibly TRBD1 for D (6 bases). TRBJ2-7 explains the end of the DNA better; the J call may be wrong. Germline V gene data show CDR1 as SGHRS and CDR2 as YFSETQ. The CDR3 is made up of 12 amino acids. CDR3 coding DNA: TGCGCCAGCAGTCACAGGGAATACGAGCAGTACTTC. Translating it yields CASSHREYEQYF.

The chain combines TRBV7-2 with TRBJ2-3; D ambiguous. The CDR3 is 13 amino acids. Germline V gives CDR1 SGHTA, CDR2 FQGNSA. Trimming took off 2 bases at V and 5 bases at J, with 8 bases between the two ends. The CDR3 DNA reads TGTGCCAGCAGCTTACGAACACAAGATACGCAGTATTTT. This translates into CASSLRTQDTQYF.

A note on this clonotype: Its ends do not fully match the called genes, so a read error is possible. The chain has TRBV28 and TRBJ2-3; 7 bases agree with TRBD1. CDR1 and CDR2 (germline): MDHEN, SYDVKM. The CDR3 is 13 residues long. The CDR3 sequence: CTSSVPRGDTQYF. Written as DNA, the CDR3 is TGTACCAGCAGTGTACCCAGGGGGGATACGCAGTATTTT.

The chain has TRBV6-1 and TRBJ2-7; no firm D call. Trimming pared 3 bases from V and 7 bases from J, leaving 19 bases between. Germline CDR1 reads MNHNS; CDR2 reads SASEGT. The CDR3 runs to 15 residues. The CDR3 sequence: CASSEVASNGNEQYF. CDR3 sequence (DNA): TGTGCCAGCAGTGAGGTGGCTAGTAATGGCAATGAGCAGTACTTC.

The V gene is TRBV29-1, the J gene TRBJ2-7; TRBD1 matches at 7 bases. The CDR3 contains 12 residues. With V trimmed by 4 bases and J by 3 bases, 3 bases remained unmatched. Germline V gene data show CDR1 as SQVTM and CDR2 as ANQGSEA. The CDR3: CSVATGNYEQYF. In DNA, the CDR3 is TGCAGCGTTGCGACAGGGAACTACGAGCAGTACTTC.

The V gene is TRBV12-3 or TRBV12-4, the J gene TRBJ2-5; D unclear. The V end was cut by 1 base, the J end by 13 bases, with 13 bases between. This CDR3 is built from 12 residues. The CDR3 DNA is TGTGCCAGCAGTTTAGTTTACTACGAGCTGTACTTC. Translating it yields CASSLVYYELYF.

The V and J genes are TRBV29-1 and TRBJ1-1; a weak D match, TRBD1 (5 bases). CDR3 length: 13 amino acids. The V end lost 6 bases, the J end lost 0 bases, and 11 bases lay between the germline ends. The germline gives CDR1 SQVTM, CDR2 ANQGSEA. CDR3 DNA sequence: TGCAGCGTAGCCGGGACCATGAACACTGAAGCTTTCTTT. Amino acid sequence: CSVAGTMNTEAFF. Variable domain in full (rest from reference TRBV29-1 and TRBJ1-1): SAVISQKPSRDICQRGTSLTIQCQVDSQVTMMFWYRQQPGQSLTLIATANQGSEATYESGFVIDKFPISRPNLTFSTLTVSNMSPEDSSIYLCSVAGTMNTEAFFGQGTRLTVV.

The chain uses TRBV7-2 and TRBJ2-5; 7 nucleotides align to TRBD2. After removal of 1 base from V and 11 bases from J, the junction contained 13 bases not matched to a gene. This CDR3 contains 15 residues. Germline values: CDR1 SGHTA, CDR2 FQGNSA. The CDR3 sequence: CASSLEGGLVGEQYF. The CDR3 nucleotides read TGTGCCAGCAGCTTAGAGGGAGGACTAGTCGGTGAGCAGTACTTC. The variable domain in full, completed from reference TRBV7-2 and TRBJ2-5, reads GAGVSQSPSNKVTEKGKDVELRCDPISGHTALYWYRQSLGQGLEFLIYFQGNSAPDKSGLPSDRFSAERTGGSVSTLTIQRTQQEDSAVYLCASSLEGGLVGEQYFGPGTRLLVL.

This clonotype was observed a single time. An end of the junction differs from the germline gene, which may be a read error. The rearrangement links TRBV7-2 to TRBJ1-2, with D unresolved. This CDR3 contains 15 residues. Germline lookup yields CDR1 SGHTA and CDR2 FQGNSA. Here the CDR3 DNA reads TGTGCCAGCAGCATTCGGACGGGAGGGCCCCTAGGCTTCACCTTC. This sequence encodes CASSIRTGGPLGFTF.

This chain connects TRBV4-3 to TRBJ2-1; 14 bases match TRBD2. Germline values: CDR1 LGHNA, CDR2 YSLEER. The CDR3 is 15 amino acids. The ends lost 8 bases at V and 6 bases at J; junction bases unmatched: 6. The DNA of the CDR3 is TGCGCCAGCGGCCCGACTAGCGGGAGGGCCAATGAGCAGTTCTTC. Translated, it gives CASGPTSGRANEQFF.

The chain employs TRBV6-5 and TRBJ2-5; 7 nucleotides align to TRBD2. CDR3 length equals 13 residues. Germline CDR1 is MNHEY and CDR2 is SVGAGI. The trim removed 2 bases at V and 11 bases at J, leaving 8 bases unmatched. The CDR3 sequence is CASSYRTAGEQYF. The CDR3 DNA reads TGTGCCAGCAGTTACCGAACGGCGGGGGAGCAGTACTTC.

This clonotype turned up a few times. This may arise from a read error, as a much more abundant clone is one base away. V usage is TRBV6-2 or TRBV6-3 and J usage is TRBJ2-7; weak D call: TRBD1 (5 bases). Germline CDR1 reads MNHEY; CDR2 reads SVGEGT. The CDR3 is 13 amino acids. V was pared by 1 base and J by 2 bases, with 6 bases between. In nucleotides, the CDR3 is TGTGCCAGCAGTTACTGGACAACCTACGAGCAGTACTTC. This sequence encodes CASSYWTTYEQYF.

CDR3 region: CASEAGQGIYNEQYF. The CDR3 DNA follows: TGTGCCAGCGAAGCGGGACAGGGTATCTACAATGAGCAGTACTTC. The chain employs TRBV7-9 and TRBJ2-1, with 9 nucleotides matching TRBD1. The J call could be wrong; TRBJ2-7 is a better fit for the DNA end. CDR3 size: 15 residues. The germline gives CDR1 SEHNR, CDR2 FQNEAQ (reference sequence).

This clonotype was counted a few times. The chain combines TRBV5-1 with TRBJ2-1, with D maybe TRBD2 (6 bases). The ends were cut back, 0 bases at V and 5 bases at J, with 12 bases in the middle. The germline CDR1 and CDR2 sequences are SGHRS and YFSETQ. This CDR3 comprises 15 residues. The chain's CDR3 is CASSLEGTRDNEQFF. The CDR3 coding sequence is TGCGCCAGCAGCTTGGAAGGGACTCGTGACAATGAGCAGTTCTTC.

The CDR3 spells CASSLPPLTYEQYF. The CDR3 coding sequence is TGCGCCAGCAGCTTGCCACCATTGACCTACGAGCAGTACTTC. The V and J genes are TRBV5-1 and TRBJ2-7, with no clear D. This CDR3 has 14 residues. Between the trimmed V and J ends, which lost 1 base and 2 bases, there was a span of 10 bases. CDR1 and CDR2 (germline): SGHRS, YFSETQ.

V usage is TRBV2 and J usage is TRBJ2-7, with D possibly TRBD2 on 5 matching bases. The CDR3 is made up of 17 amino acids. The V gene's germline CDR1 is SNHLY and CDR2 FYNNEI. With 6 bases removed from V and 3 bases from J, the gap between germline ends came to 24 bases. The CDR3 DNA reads TGTGCCAGCAGCGACTTGTTGGCGTGGGAGCGAAACTACGAGCAGTACTTC. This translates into CASSDLLAWERNYEQYF.

Written as DNA, the CDR3 is TGTGCCACCAGTGAAAGGGCTAGAGAGTACAATGAGCAGTTCTTC. This translates into CATSERAREYNEQFF. The rearrangement links TRBV24-1 to TRBJ2-1; D is ambiguous. Trimming took 4 bases from V and 4 from J, leaving 13 bases between them. In germline, CDR1 is KGHDR, CDR2 SFDVKD. CDR3 length equals 15 residues.

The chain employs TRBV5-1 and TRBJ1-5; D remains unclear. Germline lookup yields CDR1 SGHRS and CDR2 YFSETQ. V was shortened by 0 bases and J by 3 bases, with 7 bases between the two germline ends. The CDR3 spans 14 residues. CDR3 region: CASSLAGNNQPQHF. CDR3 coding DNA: TGCGCCAGCAGCTTGGCAGGCAACAATCAGCCCCAGCATTTT. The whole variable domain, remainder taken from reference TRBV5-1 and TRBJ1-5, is KAGVTQTPRYLIKTRGQQVTLSCSPISGHRSVSWYQQTPGQGLQFLFEYFSETQRNKGNFPGRFSGRQFSNSRSEMNVSTLELGDSALYLCASSLAGNNQPQHFGDGTRLSIL.

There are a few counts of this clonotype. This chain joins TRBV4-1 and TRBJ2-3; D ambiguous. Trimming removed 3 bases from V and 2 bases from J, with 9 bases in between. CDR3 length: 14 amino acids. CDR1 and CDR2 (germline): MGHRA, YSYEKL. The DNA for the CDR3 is TGCGCCAGCAGCCAGAGCCCACACACAGATACGCAGTATTTT. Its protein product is CASSQSPHTDTQYF.

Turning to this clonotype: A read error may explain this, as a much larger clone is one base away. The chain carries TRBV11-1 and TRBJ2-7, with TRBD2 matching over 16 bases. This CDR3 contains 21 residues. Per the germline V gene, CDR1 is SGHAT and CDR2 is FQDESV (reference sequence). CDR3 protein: CACSWGLAGGPSVSTSYEQYF. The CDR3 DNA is TGTGCCTGCAGCTGGGGACTAGCGGGAGGGCCATCTGTGTCAACCTCCTACGAGCAGTACTTC.

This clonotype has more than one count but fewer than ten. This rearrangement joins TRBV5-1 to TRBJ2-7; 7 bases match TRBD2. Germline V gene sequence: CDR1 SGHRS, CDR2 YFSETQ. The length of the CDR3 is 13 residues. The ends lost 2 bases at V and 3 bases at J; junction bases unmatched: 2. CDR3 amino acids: CASSFRTSYEQYF. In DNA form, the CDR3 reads TGCGCCAGCAGCTTCAGGACTAGCTACGAGCAGTACTTC.

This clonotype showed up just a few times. This CDR3 is CASSQDQVGPPYEQYF. DNA of the CDR3: TGTGCCAGCAGCCAAGATCAAGTGGGACCTCCGTACGAGCAGTACTTC. The chain combines TRBV4-2 with TRBJ2-7; either TRBD1 or TRBD2 may supply D (5 bases each). CDR1 LGHNA and CDR2 YNFKEQ come from the germline V gene. Between the trimmed V and J ends, which lost 0 bases and 4 bases, there was a span of 16 bases. The CDR3 is 16 amino acids.

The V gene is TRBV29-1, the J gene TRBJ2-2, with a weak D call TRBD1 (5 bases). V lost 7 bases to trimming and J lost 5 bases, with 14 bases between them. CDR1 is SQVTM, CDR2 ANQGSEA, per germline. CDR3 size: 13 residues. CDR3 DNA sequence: TGCAGCGCCGGATCCCAGGGAACCGGGGAGCTGTTTTTT. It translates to CSAGSQGTGELFF.